The 6 T cell receptor beta chains listed next were all sequenced from one sample in a study of blood T cell repertoires in COVID-19. Sequencing was performed with immunoSEQ multiplex PCR; in TCRdb, only in-frame clones are kept and a portion is missing. The sample shows about 45,000 clones, 80% to 90% of them seen only once. The source material was peripheral blood. These receptors were taken from a human donor in a cohort sampled during active COVID-19.

This chain links TRBV9 with TRBJ2-3, with 13 nucleotides matching TRBD2. From germline, CDR1 is SGDLS and CDR2 YYNGEE. This CDR3 is built from 15 residues. The V segment lost 4 bases and the J segment 6 bases; nucleotides outside the gene matches: 5. The DNA for the CDR3 is TGTGCCAGCAGCCCACTAGCGGGGGGGCTGGATACGCAGTATTTT. Its protein product is CASSPLAGGLDTQYF.

The chain carries TRBV7-9 and TRBJ2-5; D is ambiguous. The V gene lost 3 bases and the J gene lost 1 base, with 9 bases spanning the gap. The length of the CDR3 is 14 residues. Germline CDR1 SEHNR, CDR2 FQNEAQ (reference sequence). In DNA, the CDR3 is TGTGCCAGCAGCTTCGGGTCTGGCCAAGAGACCCAGTACTTC. This codes for CASSFGSGQETQYF. The whole variable domain, filled in from reference TRBV7-9 and TRBJ2-5, reads DTGVSQNPRHKITKRGQNVTFRCDPISEHNRLYWYRQTLGQGPEFLTYFQNEAQLEKSRLLSDRFSAERPKGSFSTLEIQRTEQGDSAMYLCASSFGSGQETQYFGPGTRLLVL.

This clone was observed once. This rearrangement joins TRBV7-8 to TRBJ2-7, with D possibly TRBD1 on 6 matching bases. From germline, CDR1 is SGHVS and CDR2 FQNEAQ. V lost 5 bases and J lost 2, with 10 bases in between. The CDR3 is made up of 13 amino acids. The CDR3 DNA sequence: TGTGCCAGCAGCGACGGACAGACCTACGAGCAGTACTTC. It encodes CASSDGQTYEQYF.

The V and J genes are TRBV4-3 and TRBJ1-4; D remains unclear. Deletions cut 0 bases from V and 12 bases from J, with 17 bases between. This CDR3 has 15 amino acids. Germline V gene lookup returns CDR1 LGHNA and CDR2 YSLEER. The CDR3 DNA reads as TGCGCCAGCAGCCAAGATAGGCAGGCCTCGTGGGAACTGTTTTTT. It specifies CASSQDRQASWELFF.

This sequence joins TRBV19 and TRBJ1-5; 7 nucleotides align to TRBD1. Per germline, CDR1 LNHDA and CDR2 SQIVND (reference sequence). Trimming took 7 bases from V and 2 from J; bases not matched to a gene: 14. The CDR3 totals 17 residues. CDR3 protein: CASTLPLEQGGNQPQHF. The DNA for the CDR3 is TGTGCCAGTACCCTGCCACTGGAGCAGGGGGGCAATCAGCCCCAGCATTTT.

The chain is built from TRBV28 and TRBJ1-1; D gene uncertain. The germline V gene encodes CDR1 MDHEN and CDR2 SYDVKM. This CDR3 has 12 amino acids. Trimming shortened V by 0 bases and J by 5 bases, and 4 bases separated the two germline ends. The CDR3 sequence is CASSLWRTEAFF. The CDR3 DNA reads as TGTGCCAGCAGTTTATGGAGGACTGAAGCTTTCTTT.